This is a list of T cell receptor beta chains from one sample in a study of Graves' ophthalmopathy and Graves' hyperthyroidism. TCRdb itself ran the multiplex PCR reads through MiXCR, one entry per CDR3 protein. Here the sample spans some 520,000 distinct CDR3 sequences, 13% to 15% being singletons. The material sequenced was blood. The receptor set was obtained from a woman between 25 and 40 years old with Graves' ophthalmopathy. CDR3s include the opening cysteine and the closing phenylalanine or tryptophan. The D gene is left open where the match is weak. Clone size is given for some rows only: seen once, a few or many times, or a class if the clone is expanded.

D gene: NA
V gene: TRBV6-1
clone size: many
CDR3 length: 12
J gene: TRBJ1-1
CDR3 protein: CASSTGLGEAFF
CDR3 DNA: TGTGCCAGCAGTACGGGGTTGGGGGAAGCTTTCTTT

D gene: TRBD1
V gene: TRBV27
clone size: once
CDR3 length: 12
J gene: TRBJ1-1
CDR3 protein: CASSPLQGEAFF
CDR3 DNA: TGTGCCAGCAGTCCCTTACAGGGGGAAGCTTTCTTT

D gene: NA
V gene: TRBV11-2
clone size: many
CDR3 length: 15
J gene: TRBJ2-7
CDR3 protein: CASSLERPVPDEQYF
CDR3 DNA: TGTGCCAGCAGCTTAGAACGGCCGGTCCCGGACGAGCAGTACTTC

D gene: NA
V gene: TRBV4-1
clone size: NA
CDR3 length: 15
J gene: TRBJ1-1
CDR3 protein: CASSQVLSLNAEAFF
CDR3 DNA: TGCGCCAGCAGCCAAGTACTATCCTTGAACGCTGAAGCTTTCTTT

D gene: NA
V gene: TRBV30
clone size: NA
CDR3 length: 14
J gene: TRBJ2-5
CDR3 protein: CAWIGPGRIETQYF
CDR3 DNA: TGTGCCTGGATTGGCCCGGGACGTATCGAGACCCAGTACTTC

D gene: NA
V gene: TRBV6-1
clone size: many
CDR3 length: 16
J gene: TRBJ1-2
CDR3 protein: CASTSPPPVREGGYTF
CDR3 DNA: TGTGCCAGCACGTCCCCCCCGCCCGTCAGGGAAGGGGGCTACACCTTC

D gene: NA
V gene: TRBV20-1
clone size: many
CDR3 length: 13
J gene: TRBJ2-4
CDR3 protein: CSAPGRAHSIKYF
CDR3 DNA: TGCAGTGCGCCGGGACGGGCCCACAGCATTAAGTACTTC

D gene: NA
V gene: TRBV7-8
clone size: many
CDR3 length: 18
J gene: TRBJ1-5
CDR3 protein: CASSLAQWDGDSNQPQHF
CDR3 DNA: TGTGCCAGCAGCTTAGCCCAGTGGGACGGAGATAGCAATCAGCCCCAGCATTTT

D gene: TRBD2
V gene: TRBV12-3/TRBV12-4
clone size: many
CDR3 length: 16
J gene: TRBJ2-2
CDR3 protein: CASRPSGGTNTGELFF
CDR3 DNA: TGTGCCAGCAGACCTAGCGGGGGGACGAACACCGGGGAGCTGTTTTTT

D gene: TRBD1
V gene: TRBV3-1
clone size: few
CDR3 length: 16
J gene: TRBJ2-7
CDR3 protein: CASSHRRDRGPYEQYF
CDR3 DNA: TGTGCCAGCAGCCACCGCCGGGACAGGGGACCCTACGAGCAGTACTTC

D gene: TRBD1
V gene: TRBV2
clone size: many
CDR3 length: 14
J gene: TRBJ1-1
CDR3 protein: CASGEQGVWTEAFF
CDR3 DNA: TGTGCCAGCGGGGAACAGGGGGTATGGACTGAAGCTTTCTTT

D gene: NA
V gene: TRBV7-8
clone size: many
CDR3 length: 14
J gene: TRBJ2-2
CDR3 protein: CASSLGTAVGELFF
CDR3 DNA: TGTGCCAGCAGCTTGGGGACGGCCGTTGGGGAGCTGTTTTTT

D gene: NA
V gene: TRBV7-3
clone size: NA
CDR3 length: 16
J gene: TRBJ2-2
CDR3 protein: CASSPGSGAMGWELFF
CDR3 DNA: TGTGCCAGCAGCCCGGGGTCCGGAGCGATGGGCTGGGAGCTGTTTTTT

D gene: TRBD1
V gene: TRBV7-3
clone size: many
CDR3 length: 14
J gene: TRBJ2-7
CDR3 protein: CASSLDRGLGEQYF
CDR3 DNA: TGTGCCAGCAGCTTAGACAGGGGATTGGGAGAGCAGTACTTC

D gene: TRBD1
V gene: TRBV20-1
clone size: NA
CDR3 length: 15
J gene: TRBJ2-2
CDR3 protein: CSAPDRQENTGELFF
CDR3 DNA: TGCAGTGCGCCGGACAGGCAAGAGAACACCGGGGAGCTGTTTTTT

D gene: NA
V gene: TRBV4-2
clone size: many
CDR3 length: 14
J gene: TRBJ1-1
CDR3 protein: CASSQGDANTEAFF
CDR3 DNA: TGTGCCAGCAGCCAAGGAGATGCGAACACTGAAGCTTTCTTT

D gene: TRBD2
V gene: TRBV12-3/TRBV12-4
clone size: many
CDR3 length: 15
J gene: TRBJ2-5
CDR3 protein: CASRPLTSEEETQYF
CDR3 DNA: TGTGCCAGCAGACCGCTGACTAGCGAGGAAGAGACCCAGTACTTC

D gene: NA
V gene: TRBV6-1
clone size: many
CDR3 length: 15
J gene: TRBJ2-6
CDR3 protein: CASSEETAGANVLTF
CDR3 DNA: TGTGCCAGCAGTGAAGAGACAGCTGGGGCCAACGTCCTGACTTTC

D gene: NA
V gene: TRBV5-1
clone size: many
CDR3 length: 14
J gene: TRBJ1-2
CDR3 protein: CASSLSGVGYGYTF
CDR3 DNA: TGCGCCAGCAGCTTGTCTGGGGTTGGCTATGGCTACACCTTC

D gene: NA
V gene: TRBV5-1
clone size: NA
CDR3 length: 17
J gene: TRBJ2-7
CDR3 protein: CASSLGWSPQGSYEQYF
CDR3 DNA: TGCGCCAGCAGCTTGGGATGGTCCCCCCAGGGCTCCTACGAGCAGTACTTC

D gene: NA
V gene: TRBV5-1
clone size: few
CDR3 length: 16
J gene: TRBJ2-2
CDR3 protein: CASSPLTGVDTGELFF
CDR3 DNA: TGCGCCAGCAGCCCCCTTACTGGGGTGGACACCGGGGAGCTGTTTTTT

D gene: NA
V gene: TRBV28
clone size: many
CDR3 length: 16
J gene: TRBJ2-7
CDR3 protein: CASSFSEQALLSEQYF
CDR3 DNA: TGTGCCAGCAGTTTCTCGGAACAGGCCCTACTCTCGGAGCAGTACTTC

D gene: TRBD1
V gene: TRBV29-1
clone size: few
CDR3 length: 14
J gene: TRBJ2-2
CDR3 protein: CSVGGTGGVGELFF
CDR3 DNA: TGCAGCGTTGGAGGGACAGGGGGAGTCGGGGAGCTGTTTTTT

D gene: NA
V gene: TRBV4-1
clone size: many
CDR3 length: 18
J gene: TRBJ1-5
CDR3 protein: CASSQLWGRSEGNQPQHF
CDR3 DNA: TGCGCCAGCAGCCAACTCTGGGGACGGTCGGAGGGCAATCAGCCCCAGCATTTT

D gene: NA
V gene: TRBV30
clone size: NA
CDR3 length: 14
J gene: TRBJ1-3
CDR3 protein: CAWSRGSSGNTIYF
CDR3 DNA: TGTGCCTGGAGTAGAGGGAGCTCTGGAAACACCATATATTTT

D gene: NA
V gene: TRBV5-6
clone size: NA
CDR3 length: 14
J gene: TRBJ1-5
CDR3 protein: CASSLSAGTQPQHF
CDR3 DNA: TGTGCCAGCAGCTTGTCGGCGGGGACTCAGCCCCAGCATTTT

D gene: TRBD1
V gene: TRBV30
clone size: many
CDR3 length: 18
J gene: TRBJ1-5
CDR3 protein: CAWSLGTVRDYSNQPQHF
CDR3 DNA: TGTGCCTGGAGCCTTGGGACAGTCCGGGATTATAGCAATCAGCCCCAGCATTTT

D gene: TRBD2
V gene: TRBV2
clone size: many
CDR3 length: 18
J gene: TRBJ2-5
CDR3 protein: CASSEVGLAGGPWETQYF
CDR3 DNA: TGTGCCAGCAGTGAAGTTGGACTAGCGGGAGGGCCGTGGGAGACCCAGTACTTC

D gene: NA
V gene: TRBV6-5
clone size: NA
CDR3 length: 14
J gene: TRBJ1-5
CDR3 protein: CASSLIRSNQPQHF
CDR3 DNA: TGTGCCAGCAGTTTAATTCGCAGCAATCAGCCCCAGCATTTT